This TCR beta chain was observed in a study of blood T cell repertoires in COVID-19. Study-level background: Sites across the United States, Italy and Spain contributed samples from acute and convalescent COVID-19. The analysed material was cDNA or gDNA that came from T cells, B-cell-depleted T cells, or PBMCs.

Trimming took off 2 bases at V and 2 bases at J, with 14 bases between the two ends. This CDR3 spans 16 amino acids. Germline lookup yields CDR1 MGHDK and CDR2 SYGVNS. Original processing notes: Estimated nucleated cell counts came from reference gene primer amplification. Generated by immunoSEQ multiplex PCR, the TCRdb table keeps only in-frame clones and is missing some. For V, J and clone size, that table is used; D and trimming come from the DNA. The sample has tens of thousands of clones, approximately 79% seen once. Material for sequencing was peripheral blood. This chain joins TRBV25-1 and TRBJ2-3; tentatively, D is TRBD1 (8 bases). The clonotype originates from a human donor in a cohort sampled during active COVID-19. The CDR3 region is CASSEGGGQDTDTQYF. CDR3 sequence (DNA): TGTGCCAGCAGTGAAGGGGGGGGACAGGACACAGATACGCAGTATTTT.